This entry concerns a single T cell receptor beta chain. The sample originates from a study of T-cell memory formation after mild COVID-19. TCRdb re-derived calls from the 5' RACE reads in MiXCR, one entry per CDR3 protein. The sample has 470,000 or so distinct CDR3 sequences, 15% to 20% seen once. The V and J ends lost 6 bases and 5 bases respectively, with 16 bases between them. CDR1 MNHNS and CDR2 SASEGT come from the germline V gene. CDR3 length: 14 amino acids. This TCR was sampled from an adult woman who had mild COVID-19 (a few samples of this study predate the infection). Cell type and time point are not known. The source material was PBMCs or a T cell subset sorted from them (not recorded which). The chain couples TRBV6-1 to TRBJ2-5, with TRBD1 as a possible D gene (5 bases). Here the CDR3 DNA reads TGTGCCAGCAGGGACAAGGGGTCCTTGGAGACCCAGTACTTC. It yields the protein CASRDKGSLETQYF.